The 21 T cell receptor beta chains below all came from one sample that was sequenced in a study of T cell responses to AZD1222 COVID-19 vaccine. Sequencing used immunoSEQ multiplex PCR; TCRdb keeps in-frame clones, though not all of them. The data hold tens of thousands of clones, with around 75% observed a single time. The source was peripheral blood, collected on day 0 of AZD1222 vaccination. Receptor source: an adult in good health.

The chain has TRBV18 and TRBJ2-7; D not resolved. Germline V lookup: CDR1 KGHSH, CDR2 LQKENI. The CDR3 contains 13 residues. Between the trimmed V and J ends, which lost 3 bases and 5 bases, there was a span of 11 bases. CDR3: CASSPLEAHEQYF. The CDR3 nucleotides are TGTGCCAGCTCACCGTTGGAAGCCCACGAGCAGTACTTC. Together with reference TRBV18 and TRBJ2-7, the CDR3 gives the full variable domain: NAGVMQNPRHLVRRRGQEARLRCSPMKGHSHVYWYRQLPEEGLKFMVYLQKENIIDESGMPKERFSAEFPKEGPSILRIQQVVRGDSAAYFCASSPLEAHEQYFGPGTRLTVT.

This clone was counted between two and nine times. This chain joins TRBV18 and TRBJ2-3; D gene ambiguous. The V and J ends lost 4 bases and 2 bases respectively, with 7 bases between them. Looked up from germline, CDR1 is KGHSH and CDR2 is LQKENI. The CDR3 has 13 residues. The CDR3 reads CASSQTATDTQYF. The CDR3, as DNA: TGTGCCAGCTCACAAACAGCCACAGATACGCAGTATTTT. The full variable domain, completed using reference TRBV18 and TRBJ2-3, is NAGVMQNPRHLVRRRGQEARLRCSPMKGHSHVYWYRQLPEEGLKFMVYLQKENIIDESGMPKERFSAEFPKEGPSILRIQQVVRGDSAAYFCASSQTATDTQYFGPGTRLTVL.

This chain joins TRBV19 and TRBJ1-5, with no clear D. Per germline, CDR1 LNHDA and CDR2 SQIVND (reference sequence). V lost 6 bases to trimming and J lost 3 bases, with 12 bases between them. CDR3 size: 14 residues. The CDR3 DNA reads TGTGCCAGTAGCGGCCGGGCCGACAATCAGCCCCAGCATTTT. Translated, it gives CASSGRADNQPQHF. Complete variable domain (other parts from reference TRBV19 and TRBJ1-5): DGGITQSPKYLFRKEGQNVTLSCEQNLNHDAMYWYRQDPGQGLRLIYYSQIVNDFQKGDIAEGYSVSREKKESFPLTVTSAQKNPTAFYLCASSGRADNQPQHFGDGTRLSIL.

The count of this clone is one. CDR3: CASSPPRTGTQYF. CDR3 in DNA: TGTGCCAGCAGTCCCCCCCGGACGGGTACGCAGTATTTT. The V call is TRBV12-3 or TRBV12-4, the J call TRBJ2-3, with no clear D. Between the trimmed V and J ends, which lost 5 bases and 8 bases, there was a span of 14 bases. The CDR3 loop spans 13 amino acids.

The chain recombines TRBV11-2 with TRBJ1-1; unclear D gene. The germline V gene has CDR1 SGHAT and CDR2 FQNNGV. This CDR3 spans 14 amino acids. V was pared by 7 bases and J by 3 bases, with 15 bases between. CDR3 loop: CASTRGSSHTEAFF. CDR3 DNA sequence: TGTGCCAGCACGCGAGGAAGCTCCCACACTGAAGCTTTCTTT.

The CDR3 nucleotides are TGTGCCAGCAGTTACTCGATAGGACTAGCGAACAATGAGCAGTTCTTC. It translates to CASSYSIGLANNEQFF. The chain combines TRBV6-5 with TRBJ2-1; TRBD2 matches 9 bases. Germline values: CDR1 MNHEY, CDR2 SVGAGI. J lost 5 bases, V lost 0 bases, and 5 bases had no gene match. The CDR3 spans 16 residues.

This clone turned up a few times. CDR3 residues: CASSLRPGDDTEAFF. Here the CDR3 DNA reads TGTGCCAGCAGCTTAAGGCCAGGGGATGACACTGAAGCTTTCTTT. The chain carries TRBV7-3 and TRBJ1-1, with D tentatively TRBD1 (6 bases). Germline-derived CDR1 and CDR2 are SGHTA and FQGTGA. The CDR3 consists of 15 residues. The V gene lost 1 base and the J gene lost 3 bases, with 12 bases spanning the gap.

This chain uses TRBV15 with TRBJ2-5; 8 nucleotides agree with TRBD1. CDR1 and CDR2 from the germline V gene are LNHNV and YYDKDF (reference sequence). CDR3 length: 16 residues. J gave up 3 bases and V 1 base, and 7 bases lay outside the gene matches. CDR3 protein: CATSRGTGPGEETQYF. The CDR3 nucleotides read TGTGCCACCAGCAGAGGGACAGGGCCGGGGGAAGAGACCCAGTACTTC.

The CDR3 DNA is TGTGCCAGCAGCTTAGGAACGAATCCCTACGAGCAGTACTTC. Translating gives CASSLGTNPYEQYF. V usage is TRBV7-9 and J usage is TRBJ2-7, with unresolved D. With 1 base removed from V and 2 bases from J, the gap between germline ends came to 9 bases. The CDR3 spans 14 residues. Germline V lookup: CDR1 SEHNR, CDR2 FQNEAQ (reference sequence).

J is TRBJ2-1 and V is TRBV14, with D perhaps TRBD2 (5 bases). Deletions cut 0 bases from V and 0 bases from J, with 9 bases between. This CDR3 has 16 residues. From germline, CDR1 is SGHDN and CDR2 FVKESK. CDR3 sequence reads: CASSQDGRASYNEQFF. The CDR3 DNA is TGTGCCAGCAGCCAAGATGGGCGGGCCTCCTACAATGAGCAGTTCTTC.

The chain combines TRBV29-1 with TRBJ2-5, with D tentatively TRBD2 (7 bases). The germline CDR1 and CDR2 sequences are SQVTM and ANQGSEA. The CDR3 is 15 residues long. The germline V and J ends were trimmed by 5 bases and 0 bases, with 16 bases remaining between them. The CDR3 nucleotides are TGCAGCGTTTATGGCGGGGGCCCGGACCAAGAGACCCAGTACTTC. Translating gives CSVYGGGPDQETQYF.

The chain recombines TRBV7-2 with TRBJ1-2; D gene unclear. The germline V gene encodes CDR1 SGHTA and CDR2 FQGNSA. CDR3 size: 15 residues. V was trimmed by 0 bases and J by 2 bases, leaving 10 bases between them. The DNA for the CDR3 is TGTGCCAGCAGCTTAGCGGGAGGTTTGAACTATGGCTACACCTTC. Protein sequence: CASSLAGGLNYGYTF.

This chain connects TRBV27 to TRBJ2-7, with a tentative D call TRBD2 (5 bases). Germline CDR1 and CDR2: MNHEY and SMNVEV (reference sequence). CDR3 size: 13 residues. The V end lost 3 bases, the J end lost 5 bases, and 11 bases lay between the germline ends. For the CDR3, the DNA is TGTGCCAGCAGTTTGGGTAGCGCCGACGAGCAGTACTTC. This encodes CASSLGSADEQYF.

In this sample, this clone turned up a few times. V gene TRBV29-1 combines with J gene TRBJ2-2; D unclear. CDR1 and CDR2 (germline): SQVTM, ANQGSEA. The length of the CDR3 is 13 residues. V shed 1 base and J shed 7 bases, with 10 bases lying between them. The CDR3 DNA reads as TGCAGCGTTGAAGGGCAGAAAAACGGGGAGCTGTTTTTT. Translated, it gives CSVEGQKNGELFF.

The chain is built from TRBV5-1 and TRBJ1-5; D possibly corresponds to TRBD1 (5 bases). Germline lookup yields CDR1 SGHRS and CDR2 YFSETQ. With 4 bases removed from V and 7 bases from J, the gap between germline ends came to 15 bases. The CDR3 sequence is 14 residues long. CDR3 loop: CASSDLGVGQPQHF. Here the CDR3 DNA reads TGCGCCAGCAGCGACCTGGGGGTAGGGCAGCCCCAGCATTTT.

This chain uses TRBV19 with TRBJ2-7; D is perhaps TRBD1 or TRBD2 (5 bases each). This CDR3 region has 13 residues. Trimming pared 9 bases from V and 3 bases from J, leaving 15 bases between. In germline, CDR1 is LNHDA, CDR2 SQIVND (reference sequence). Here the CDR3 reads CASAFGTDYEQYF. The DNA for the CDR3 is TGTGCCAGCGCGTTCGGGACCGACTACGAGCAGTACTTC.

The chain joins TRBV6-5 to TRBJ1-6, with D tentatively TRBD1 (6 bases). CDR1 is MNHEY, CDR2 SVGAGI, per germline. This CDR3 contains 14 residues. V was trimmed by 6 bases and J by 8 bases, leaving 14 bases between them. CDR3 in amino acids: CASRQETGYSPLHF. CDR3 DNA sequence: TGTGCCAGCAGACAAGAAACAGGGTATTCACCCCTCCACTTT.

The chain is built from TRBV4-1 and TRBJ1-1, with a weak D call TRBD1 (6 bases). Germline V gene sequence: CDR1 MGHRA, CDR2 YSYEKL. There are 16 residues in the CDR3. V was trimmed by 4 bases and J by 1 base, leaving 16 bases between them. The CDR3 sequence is CASSPDSLRGNTEAFF. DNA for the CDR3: TGCGCCAGCAGCCCGGACAGTCTGAGGGGGAACACTGAAGCTTTCTTT.

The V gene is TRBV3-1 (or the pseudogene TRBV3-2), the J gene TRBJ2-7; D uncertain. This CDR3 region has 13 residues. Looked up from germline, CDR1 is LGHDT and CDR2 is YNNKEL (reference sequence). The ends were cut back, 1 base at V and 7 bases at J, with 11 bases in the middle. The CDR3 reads CASSQGPNSEQYF. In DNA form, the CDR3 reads TGTGCCAGCAGCCAAGGGCCGAATAGTGAGCAGTACTTC.

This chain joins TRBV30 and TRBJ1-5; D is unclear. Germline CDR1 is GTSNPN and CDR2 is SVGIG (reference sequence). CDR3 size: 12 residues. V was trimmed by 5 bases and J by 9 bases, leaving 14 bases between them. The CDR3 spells CAWEGRPGPQHF. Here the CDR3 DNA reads TGTGCCTGGGAGGGCCGTCCTGGGCCCCAGCATTTT. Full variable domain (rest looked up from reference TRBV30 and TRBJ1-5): SQTIHQWPATLVQPVGSPLSLECTVEGTSNPNLYWYRQAAGRGLQLLFYSVGIGQISSEVPQNLSASRPQDRQFILSSKKLLLSDSGFYLCAWEGRPGPQHFGDGTRLSIL.

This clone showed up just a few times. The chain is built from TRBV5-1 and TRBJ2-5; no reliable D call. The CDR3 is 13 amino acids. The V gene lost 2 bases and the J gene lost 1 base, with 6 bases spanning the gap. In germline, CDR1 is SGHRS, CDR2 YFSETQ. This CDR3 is CASSFAAQETQYF. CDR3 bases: TGCGCCAGCAGCTTCGCCGCCCAAGAGACCCAGTACTTC.